The 29 T cell receptor beta chains below were found in one sample sequenced in a study of blood T cell repertoires in COVID-19. Using immunoSEQ multiplex PCR, the repertoire was profiled, and TCRdb retains in-frame clones only, with some absent. The table shows around 29,000 clones, with about 85% occurring only once. The source material was peripheral blood. These receptors were obtained from a human donor in a cohort sampled during active COVID-19.

This clone has a single count. The genes are TRBV19 and TRBJ2-7, with a tentative D call TRBD2 (6 bases). The CDR3 is made up of 13 amino acids. Trimming cost V 1 base and J 7 bases, with 11 bases left between them. Germline lookup yields CDR1 LNHDA and CDR2 SQIVND (reference sequence). CDR3 region: CASSIVGGREQYF. Written as DNA, the CDR3 is TGTGCCAGTAGTATAGTAGGAGGGCGGGAGCAGTACTTC.

The rearrangement links TRBV7-3 to TRBJ2-3; 9 bases fit TRBD1. This CDR3 region has 17 residues. J was trimmed by 4 bases and V by 2 bases; bases with no gene match: 10. The germline V gene encodes CDR1 SGHTA and CDR2 FQGTGA. The chain's CDR3 is CASSLLGQGYIADTQYF. CDR3 coding DNA: TGTGCCAGCAGCTTATTGGGACAGGGATACATTGCAGATACGCAGTATTTT.

In its sample, this clone was seen once. The gene calls are TRBV7-9 and TRBJ2-5; TRBD2 matches 9 bases. Germline CDR1 SEHNR, CDR2 FQNEAQ (reference sequence). The CDR3 totals 15 residues. The V and J ends lost 1 base and 5 bases, in that order; junction bases with no gene match: 5. The CDR3 loop is CASSLGGLAGETQYF. The CDR3 nucleotides are TGTGCCAGCAGCTTAGGGGGACTAGCAGGCGAGACCCAGTACTTC. The full variable domain, with the rest looked up from reference TRBV7-9 and TRBJ2-5, is DTGVSQNPRHKITKRGQNVTFRCDPISEHNRLYWYRQTLGQGPEFLTYFQNEAQLEKSRLLSDRFSAERPKGSFSTLEIQRTEQGDSAMYLCASSLGGLAGETQYFGPGTRLLVL.

V gene TRBV27 combines with J gene TRBJ1-2; 10 bases match TRBD1. The J segment lost 0 bases and the V segment lost 5 bases, leaving 9 bases of the junction unmatched. There are 17 residues in the CDR3. From germline, CDR1 is MNHEY and CDR2 SMNVEV (reference sequence). DNA of the CDR3: TGTGCCAGCAGTCCCCGACAGGGGGCGACCGCTAACTATGGCTACACCTTC. Amino acids: CASSPRQGATANYGYTF.

The V call is TRBV6-2 or TRBV6-3, the J call TRBJ2-5; D unclear. Trimming took 2 bases from V and 5 from J, leaving 3 bases between them. Germline lookup yields CDR1 MNHEY and CDR2 SVGEGT. The CDR3 has 11 residues. In DNA, the CDR3 is TGTGCCAGCAGTTACCGGGAGACCCAGTACTTC. Encoded protein: CASSYRETQYF.

The rearrangement links TRBV5-1 to TRBJ2-5; 16 nucleotides agree with TRBD2. The CDR3 covers 15 residues. J lost 5 bases, V lost 7 bases, and 5 bases had no gene match. The germline V gene has CDR1 SGHRS and CDR2 YFSETQ. The CDR3 coding sequence is TGCGCCAGCGCCGGGACTAGCGGGAGGGTGGAGACCCAGTACTTC. Protein: CASAGTSGRVETQYF.

In DNA form, the CDR3 reads TGTGCCAGCAGCTTGGCCGGTGGTCCTTTGCCGCGCGAGCAGTACTTC. This sequence encodes CASSLAGGPLPREQYF. The chain uses TRBV5-4 and TRBJ2-7; D call uncertain. The germline V and J ends were trimmed by 0 bases and 6 bases, with 19 bases remaining between them. The CDR3 covers 16 residues. Germline V lookup: CDR1 SGHNT, CDR2 YYREEE (reference sequence).

V and J are TRBV3-1 (or the pseudogene TRBV3-2) and TRBJ2-3, with TRBD2 matching over 9 bases. The ends lost 4 bases at V and 2 bases at J; junction bases unmatched: 7. This CDR3 is built from 16 residues. Per germline, CDR1 LGHDT and CDR2 YNNKEL (reference sequence). DNA for the CDR3: TGTGCCAGCAGCCTCCTGGGCGGGGGGGTCACAGATACGCAGTATTTT. Amino acid sequence: CASSLLGGGVTDTQYF.

This clone is labeled as medium-sized. The CDR3 nucleotides read TGTGCCAGCACCCTCGAAGAGGGGGCTTATGGAAACACCATATATTTT. Its protein is CASTLEEGAYGNTIYF. The rearrangement uses TRBV27 and TRBJ1-3; TRBD1 matches 7 bases. This CDR3 comprises 16 residues. Losses at the gene ends were 7 bases for V and 3 bases for J; bases not matched to a gene: 12. Germline-derived CDR1 and CDR2 are MNHEY and SMNVEV (reference sequence).

This chain uses TRBV7-3 with TRBJ1-5; weak D call: TRBD1 (6 bases). V gave up 2 bases and J gave up 0 bases, with 26 bases separating them. The CDR3 is made up of 21 amino acids. From germline, CDR1 is SGHTA and CDR2 FQGTGA. The DNA of the CDR3 is TGTGCCAGCAGCTTATATACAATGGGGGACGACAGGCTTTATAGCAATCAGCCCCAGCATTTT. As protein: CASSLYTMGDDRLYSNQPQHF. The full variable domain, its missing parts supplied by reference TRBV7-3 and TRBJ1-5, is GAGVSQTPSNKVTEKGKYVELRCDPISGHTALYWYRQSLGQGPEFLIYFQGTGAADDSGLPNDRFFAVRPEGSVSTLKIQRTERGDSAVYLCASSLYTMGDDRLYSNQPQHFGDGTRLSIL.

The rearrangement uses TRBV7-9 and TRBJ1-2; the match to TRBD1 covers 10 bases. Germline loops: CDR1 SEHNR, CDR2 FQNEAQ (reference sequence). The CDR3 has 16 residues. Losses at the gene ends were 5 bases for V and 4 bases for J; bases not matched to a gene: 10. The CDR3 sequence is CASSRTSTGGGYGYTF. Here the CDR3 DNA reads TGTGCCAGCAGCCGAACCTCGACAGGGGGCGGCTATGGCTACACCTTC.

This clone was counted between two and nine times. The V and J genes are TRBV2 and TRBJ2-7, with 15 bases lining up with TRBD2. The germline V gene has CDR1 SNHLY and CDR2 FYNNEI. The CDR3 loop spans 18 amino acids. V lost 6 bases to trimming and J lost 3 bases; unmatched junction nucleotides: 12. This CDR3 reads CASRRGGLAGGPGYEQYF. The DNA of the CDR3 is TGTGCCAGCAGGAGGGGAGGACTAGCGGGAGGGCCTGGCTACGAGCAGTACTTC.

V is TRBV5-4 and J is TRBJ2-1; D gene ambiguous. The CDR3 consists of 12 residues. Germline V gene data show CDR1 as SGHNT and CDR2 as YYREEE (reference sequence). With 1 base removed from V and 5 bases from J, the gap between germline ends came to 4 bases. CDR3 loop: CASSLIDNEQFF. In DNA, the CDR3 is TGTGCCAGCAGCTTGATCGACAATGAGCAGTTCTTC.

This chain joins TRBV12-5 and TRBJ2-1, with D unresolved. Trimming removed 2 bases at V and 0 bases at J, with 11 bases between. Germline V gene sequence: CDR1 LGHNT, CDR2 FRNRAP. The CDR3 extends over 16 amino acids. CDR3 nucleotides: TGTGCTAGTGGTTTGCCCTCCCCTAGCTCCTACAATGAGCAGTTCTTC. It encodes CASGLPSPSSYNEQFF.

The rearrangement uses TRBV28 and TRBJ1-1, with D perhaps matching TRBD1 (5 bases). The germline V gene has CDR1 MDHEN and CDR2 SYDVKM. V lost 3 bases and J lost 1, with 9 bases in between. CDR3 length: 14 residues. Here the CDR3 reads CASSFTRANTEAFF. CDR3 nucleotide sequence: TGTGCCAGCAGTTTTACCAGGGCGAACACTGAAGCTTTCTTT.

The chain recombines TRBV19 with TRBJ2-7; D remains unclear. V lost 2 bases, J lost 2 bases, and 7 bases lay in between. This CDR3 is 13 amino acids long. Germline CDR1 LNHDA, CDR2 SQIVND (reference sequence). CDR3 loop: CASSINPTYEQYF. The CDR3 DNA reads TGTGCCAGTAGTATAAATCCCACCTACGAGCAGTACTTC.

J is TRBJ2-1 and V is TRBV11-2, with D maybe TRBD2 (6 bases). Germline loops: CDR1 SGHAT, CDR2 FQNNGV. V was trimmed by 5 bases and J by 4 bases, leaving 15 bases between them. The CDR3 length is 15 residues. CDR3 region: CASSPRGTRYNEQFF. CDR3 DNA: TGTGCCAGCAGCCCCCGAGGGACTCGATACAATGAGCAGTTCTTC.

This chain links TRBV6-5 with TRBJ2-7, with D possibly TRBD1 on 6 matching bases. Germline CDR1 reads MNHEY; CDR2 reads SVGAGI. Trimming stripped 11 bases from V and 3 bases from J, with 14 bases between. CDR3 length: 12 residues. The chain's CDR3 is CAVTSGDYEQYF. The CDR3 coding sequence is TGTGCCGTGACTTCAGGGGACTACGAGCAGTACTTC.

The chain combines TRBV2 with TRBJ1-4, with 10 bases fitting TRBD1. This CDR3 region has 16 residues. The germline V gene has CDR1 SNHLY and CDR2 FYNNEI. V was pared by 6 bases and J by 2 bases, with 6 bases of the junction left unmatched. The CDR3 is CASRVGQGRTNEKLFF. The CDR3 DNA reads TGTGCCAGCAGAGTGGGACAGGGGAGGACTAATGAAAAACTGTTTTTT.

The chain combines TRBV5-1 with TRBJ2-7; 8 bases match TRBD1. Trimming took 4 bases from V and 1 from J; bases not matched to a gene: 10. The CDR3 contains 16 residues. CDR1 and CDR2 (germline): SGHRS, YFSETQ. Written as DNA, the CDR3 is TGCGCCAGCAGCCTTCACGGGACAGGCGTATCCTACGAGCAGTACTTC. This codes for CASSLHGTGVSYEQYF.

The chain uses TRBV19 and TRBJ1-1; 9 bases are a match to TRBD1. Trimming at V came to 5 bases and at J to 8 bases, leaving 9 bases not matched to a gene. The CDR3 extends over 14 amino acids. Germline V CDR1 and CDR2: LNHDA, SQIVND (reference sequence). The CDR3 coding sequence is TGTGCCAGTAGTCCCCAAAGGGGACAGGGAGAAGCTTTCTTT. Translated, it gives CASSPQRGQGEAFF.

V and J are TRBV5-1 and TRBJ2-5; TRBD1 agrees at 10 bases. Per the germline V gene, CDR1 is SGHRS and CDR2 is YFSETQ. V shed 2 bases, J shed 2 bases, and the junction held 6 bases outside the gene matches. The CDR3 contains 16 residues. The CDR3 DNA reads TGCGCCAGCAGCTTCCTAGGACAGGGGGAACAAGAGACCCAGTACTTC. Amino acids: CASSFLGQGEQETQYF.

The V gene is TRBV18, the J gene TRBJ2-5; possibly TRBD1 for D (6 bases). The V gene's germline CDR1 is KGHSH and CDR2 LQKENI. This CDR3 comprises 15 residues. Trimming stripped 3 bases from V and 5 bases from J, with 16 bases between. CDR3 loop: CASSPLDSPSETQYF. The CDR3, as DNA: TGTGCCAGCTCACCGCTGGACAGCCCCAGCGAGACCCAGTACTTC.

This chain uses TRBV7-9 with TRBJ2-7; D may be TRBD2 (5 bases). Germline V lookup: CDR1 SEHNR, CDR2 FQNEAQ (reference sequence). The CDR3 has 12 amino acids. The V gene lost 5 bases and the J gene lost 4 bases, with 9 bases spanning the gap. Here the CDR3 DNA reads TGTGCCAGCAGCGCCGGGGTTTACGAGCAGTACTTC. Protein product: CASSAGVYEQYF.

J is TRBJ2-1 and V is TRBV13; no clear D. Germline loops: CDR1 PRHDT, CDR2 FYEKMQ (reference sequence). V gave up 3 bases and J gave up 0 bases, with 6 bases separating them. The CDR3 consists of 14 residues. The chain's CDR3 is CASSFWSSYNEQFF. In DNA form, the CDR3 reads TGTGCCAGCAGCTTCTGGAGCTCCTACAATGAGCAGTTCTTC.

The chain links TRBV4-2 to TRBJ2-5, with 9 bases fitting TRBD2. V shed 4 bases, J shed 5 bases, and the junction held 5 bases outside the gene matches. The CDR3 is 14 residues long. Germline assignment: CDR1 LGHNA and CDR2 YNFKEQ. The CDR3 DNA sequence: TGTGCCAGCAGCCGCGGGGGGGCGTCGGAGACCCAGTACTTC. Translation gives CASSRGGASETQYF.

V is TRBV7-9 and J is TRBJ2-7; 11 positions agree with TRBD1. This CDR3 is built from 15 residues. CDR1 SEHNR and CDR2 FQNEAQ come from the germline V gene (reference sequence). The V gene end was trimmed by 5 bases and the J gene end by 5 bases; junction bases not matched to a gene: 8. CDR3 sequence: CASSTWTGGSDEQYF. Here the CDR3 DNA reads TGTGCCAGCAGCACCTGGACAGGGGGCTCAGACGAGCAGTACTTC.

J is TRBJ2-3 and V is TRBV25-1; tentatively, D is TRBD2 (5 bases). The CDR3 runs to 15 residues. The germline V gene encodes CDR1 MGHDK and CDR2 SYGVNS. Trimming stripped 4 bases from V and 3 bases from J, with 14 bases between. The CDR3 DNA is TGTGCCAGCAGTGTTTCCGGGGTTTATACAGATACGCAGTATTTT. As protein: CASSVSGVYTDTQYF.

The rearrangement links TRBV12-5 to TRBJ2-4, with TRBD1 matching over 8 bases. The CDR3 runs to 17 residues. The V gene end was trimmed by 3 bases and the J gene end by 3 bases; junction bases not matched to a gene: 10. Germline V gene sequence: CDR1 LGHNT, CDR2 FRNRAP. In nucleotides, the CDR3 is TGTGCTAGTGGTTTTGAGGAGACAGGGGCAATCAAAAACATTCAGTACTTC. Encoded protein: CASGFEETGAIKNIQYF.